The 11 T cell receptor beta chains below all came from one sample that was sequenced in a study of tumor-infiltrating lymphocytes in oesophageal squamous cell carcinoma. TCRdb ran MiXCR on the PCR reads and lists one entry per CDR3 protein. The sample holds 9,000 to 13,000 distinct CDR3 sequences, more than 55% seen once. Material: esophageal tumor tissue. The receptors stem from a male donor with esophageal squamous cell carcinoma.

This clonotype was picked up one time. This chain uses TRBV7-9 with TRBJ1-1; D not certain. The CDR3 length is 13 residues. V shed 2 bases and J shed 4 bases, with 8 bases lying between them. Germline V gene lookup returns CDR1 SEHNR and CDR2 FQNEAQ (reference sequence). CDR3 region: CASSLSKGTEAFF. CDR3 nucleotides: TGTGCCAGCAGCTTATCCAAAGGCACTGAAGCTTTCTTT. Drawing the rest from reference TRBV7-9 and TRBJ1-1, the complete variable domain is DTGVSQNPRHKITKRGQNVTFRCDPISEHNRLYWYRQTLGQGPEFLTYFQNEAQLEKSRLLSDRFSAERPKGSFSTLEIQRTEQGDSAMYLCASSLSKGTEAFFGQGTRLTVV.

This clonotype was observed a handful of times. The chain recombines TRBV28 with TRBJ2-7; unclear D gene. Germline assignment: CDR1 MDHEN and CDR2 SYDVKM. V lost 1 base to trimming and J lost 1 base, with 8 bases between them. CDR3 length: 14 residues. For the CDR3, the DNA is TGTGCCAGCAGTTTATTTCCCGGGTCCTACGAGCAGTACTTC. Its protein is CASSLFPGSYEQYF.

This chain links TRBV7-2 with TRBJ2-4, with 12 bases identical to TRBD2. The CDR3 loop spans 16 amino acids. The J segment lost 13 bases and the V segment lost 5 bases, leaving 15 bases of the junction unmatched. Germline V gene data show CDR1 as SGHTA and CDR2 as FQGNSA. The CDR3: CASSPLLAGGNNEQYF. The DNA of the CDR3 is TGTGCCAGCAGCCCCTTACTAGCGGGGGGCAACAATGAGCAGTACTTC.

By sample fraction, this clonotype is medium-sized (0.01 to 0.1%). The V gene is TRBV11-2, the J gene TRBJ2-5, with a weak D call TRBD2 (5 bases). The CDR3 contains 14 residues. V lost 1 base and J 7 bases, leaving 13 bases between the germline ends. From germline, CDR1 is SGHAT and CDR2 FQNNGV. CDR3 residues: CASSLVSLASTQYF. The CDR3 bases are TGTGCCAGCAGCTTAGTATCGCTAGCATCGACCCAGTACTTC.

The chain has TRBV7-4 and TRBJ2-1; D unclear. Germline V gives CDR1 SGHVT, CDR2 SQSDAQ. Trimming removed 4 bases from V and 10 bases from J, with 11 bases in between. The CDR3 is 12 amino acids. The CDR3 bases are TGTGCCAGCAGCTCATCGAAACTGGAGCAGTTCTTC. This encodes CASSSSKLEQFF.

In DNA form, the CDR3 reads TGTGCCATCAGAGCTAGTAATGAGCAGTTCTTC. Its protein is CAIRASNEQFF. The V gene is TRBV10-3, the J gene TRBJ2-1; D remains ambiguous. This CDR3 contains 11 residues. Per germline, CDR1 ENHRY and CDR2 SYGVKD. The ends were cut back, 6 bases at V and 7 bases at J, with 7 bases in the middle.

This CDR3 is CASSVGDGQLNEKLFF. CDR3 bases: TGTGCCAGCAGCGTAGGGGACGGACAGCTGAATGAAAAACTGTTTTTT. This rearrangement joins TRBV9 to TRBJ1-4; TRBD1 is a possible D gene (6 bases). The CDR3 is made up of 16 amino acids. The ends were cut back, 0 bases at V and 5 bases at J, with 14 bases in the middle. In germline, CDR1 is SGDLS, CDR2 YYNGEE.

The V and J genes are TRBV6-1 and TRBJ2-4; tentative D call: TRBD1 (6 bases). Matching the DNA end better, TRBJ2-7 makes the J call doubtful. CDR3 size: 13 residues. Per germline, CDR1 MNHNS and CDR2 SASEGT. The DNA of the CDR3 is TGTGCCAGCAGGCCCTCCGGGACATCCGAGCAGTACTTC. Translated: CASRPSGTSEQYF.

The table lists this clonotype with many counts. The chain is built from TRBV6-6 and TRBJ2-5; D gene ambiguous. The DNA end lines up better with TRBJ2-7; the J call may be wrong. CDR1 and CDR2 from the germline V gene are MNHNY and SVGAGI (reference sequence). CDR3 size: 13 residues. CDR3 residues: CASSYRLAYEQYF. The CDR3 DNA reads as TGTGCCAGCAGTTACCGTCTTGCCTACGAGCAGTACTTC.

The chain couples TRBV7-4 to TRBJ2-5; TRBD2 agrees at 10 bases. The DNA end is a closer match to TRBJ2-7, so the J assignment may be wrong. Germline lookup yields CDR1 SGHVT and CDR2 SQSDAQ. The CDR3 spans 15 residues. The CDR3 is CASSLYSSGRTEQYF. The CDR3 DNA follows: TGTGCCAGCAGCTTATATTCTAGCGGGAGAACCGAGCAGTACTTC.

The chain joins TRBV7-3 to TRBJ2-5, with TRBD1 as a possible D gene (6 bases). The J call may be incorrect, as the DNA end agrees better with TRBJ2-3. Germline assignment: CDR1 SGHTA and CDR2 FQGTGA. This CDR3 has 17 amino acids. CDR3 sequence reads: CASSPGDRSFSTDTQYF. As DNA, the CDR3 is TGTGCCAGCAGCCCAGGAGACAGGAGCTTTTCCACAGATACGCAGTATTTT.